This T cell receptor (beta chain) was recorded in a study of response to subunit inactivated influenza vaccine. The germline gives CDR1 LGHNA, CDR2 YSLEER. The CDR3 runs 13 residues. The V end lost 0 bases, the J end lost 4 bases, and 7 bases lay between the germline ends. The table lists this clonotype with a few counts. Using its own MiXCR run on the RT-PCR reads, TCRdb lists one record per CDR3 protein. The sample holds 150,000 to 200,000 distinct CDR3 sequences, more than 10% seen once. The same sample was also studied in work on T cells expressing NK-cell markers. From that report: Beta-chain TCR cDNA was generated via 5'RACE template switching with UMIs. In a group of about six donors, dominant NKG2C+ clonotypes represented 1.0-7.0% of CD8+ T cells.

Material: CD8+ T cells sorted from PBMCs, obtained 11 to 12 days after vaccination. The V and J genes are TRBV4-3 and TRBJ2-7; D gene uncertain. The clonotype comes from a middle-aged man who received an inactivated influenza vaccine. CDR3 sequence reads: CASSQDAGYEQYF. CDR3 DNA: TGCGCCAGCAGCCAAGACGCCGGGTACGAGCAGTACTTC.